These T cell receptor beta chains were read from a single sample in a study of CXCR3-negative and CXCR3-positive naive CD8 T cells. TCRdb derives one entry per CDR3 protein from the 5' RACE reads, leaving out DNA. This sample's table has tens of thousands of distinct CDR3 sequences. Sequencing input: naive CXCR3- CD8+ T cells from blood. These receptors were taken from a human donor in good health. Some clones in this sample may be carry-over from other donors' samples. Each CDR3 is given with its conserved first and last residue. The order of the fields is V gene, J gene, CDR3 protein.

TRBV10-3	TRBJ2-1	CAISAVRSYNEQFF
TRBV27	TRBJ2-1	CASSHDPGRFNEQFF
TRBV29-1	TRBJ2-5	CSADGLAAFQETQYF
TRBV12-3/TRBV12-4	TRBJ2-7	CASSLVGSGDSYEQYF
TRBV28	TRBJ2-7	CASSILAGGYEQYF
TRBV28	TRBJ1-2	CASSFAGADGYTF
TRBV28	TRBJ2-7	CASSAGGYEQYF
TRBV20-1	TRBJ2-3	CSAGGDTDTQYF
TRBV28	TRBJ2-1	CASSRLGGGEQFF
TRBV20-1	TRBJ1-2	CSAGTALVTRVGYTF
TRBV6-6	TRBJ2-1	CASSRLGGDEQFF
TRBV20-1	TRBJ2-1	CSAPPRDYDYNEQFF
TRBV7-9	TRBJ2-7	CASSSTHWTAREYEQYF
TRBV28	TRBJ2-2	CASSLAGAEELFF
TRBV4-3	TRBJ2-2	CASSQSVSDQPGELFF
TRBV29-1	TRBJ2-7	CSVVQGADEQYF
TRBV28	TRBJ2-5	CASSLGQEETQYF
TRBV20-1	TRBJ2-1	CSARVSYFSGGGSYNEQFF
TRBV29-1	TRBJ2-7	CSVEEGQTYEQYF
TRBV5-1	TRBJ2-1	CASSLASGSHEQFF
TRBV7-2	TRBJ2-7	CASSLGLGTGVRYEQYF
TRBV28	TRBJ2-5	CASSPYRQGAKETQYF
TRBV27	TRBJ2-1	CASKLTLAGVPEQFF
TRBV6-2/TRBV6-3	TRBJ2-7	CASGPSTEQYF
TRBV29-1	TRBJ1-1	CSVDRGDFTEAFF
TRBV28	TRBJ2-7	CASSPNRGYSYEQYF
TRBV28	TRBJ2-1	CASSSDGFGNEQFF
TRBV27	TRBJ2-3	CASSLSMGFAGGDTQYF
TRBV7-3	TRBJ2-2	CASSGPADGELFF
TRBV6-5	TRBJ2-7	CASSGGVIYEQYF
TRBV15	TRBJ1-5	CAASREGGGQPQHF
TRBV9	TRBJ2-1	CASSVGPNEQFF
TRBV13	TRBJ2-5	CASSSGIQETQYF
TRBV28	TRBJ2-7	CASSLSGSLSTYEQYF
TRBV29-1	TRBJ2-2	CSAISGSGTGELFF
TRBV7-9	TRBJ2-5	CASSLGASAETQYF
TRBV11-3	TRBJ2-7	CASLDAGPYEQYF
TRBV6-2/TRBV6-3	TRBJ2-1	CASISAGGPPEQFF
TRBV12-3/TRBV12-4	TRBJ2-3	CASSSGGGRAEVTDTQYF
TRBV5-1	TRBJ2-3	CASSPGADTQYF
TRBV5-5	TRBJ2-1	CASSLESNEQFF
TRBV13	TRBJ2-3	CASSLEGGDTQYF
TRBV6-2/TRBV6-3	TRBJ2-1	CASSYYIGGSSYNEQFF
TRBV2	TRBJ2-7	CASWAVNYEQYF
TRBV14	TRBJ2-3	CASSQAMGLVADTQYF
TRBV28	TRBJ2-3	CASSQRTRVITDTQYF
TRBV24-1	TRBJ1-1	CATTTGTGRFEAFF
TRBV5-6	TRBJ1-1	CASSPWDRSLGHTEAFF
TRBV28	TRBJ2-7	CASSLSTGGHEQYF
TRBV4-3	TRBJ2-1	CASSAGTGEVDEQFF
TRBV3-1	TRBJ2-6	CASSQVGGISGANVLTF
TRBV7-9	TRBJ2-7	CASSSTTKTGVADEQYF
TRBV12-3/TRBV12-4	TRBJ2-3	CASSLGDYADTQYF
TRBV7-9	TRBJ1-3	CASSTETVSGNTIYF
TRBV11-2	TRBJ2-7	CASSLSEDYEQYF